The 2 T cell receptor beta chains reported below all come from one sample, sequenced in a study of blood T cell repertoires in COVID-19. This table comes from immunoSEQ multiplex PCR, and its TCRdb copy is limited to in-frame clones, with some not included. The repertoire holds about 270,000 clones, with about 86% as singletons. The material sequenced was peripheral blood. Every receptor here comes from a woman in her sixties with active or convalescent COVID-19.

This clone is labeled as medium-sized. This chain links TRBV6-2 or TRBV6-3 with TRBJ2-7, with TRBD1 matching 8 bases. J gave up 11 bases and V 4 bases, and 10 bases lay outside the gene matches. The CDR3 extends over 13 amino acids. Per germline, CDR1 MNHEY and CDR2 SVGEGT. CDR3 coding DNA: TGTGCCAGCAGTTGGGGAACGACAGGGGAAAAGTACTTC. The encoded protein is CASSWGTTGEKYF.

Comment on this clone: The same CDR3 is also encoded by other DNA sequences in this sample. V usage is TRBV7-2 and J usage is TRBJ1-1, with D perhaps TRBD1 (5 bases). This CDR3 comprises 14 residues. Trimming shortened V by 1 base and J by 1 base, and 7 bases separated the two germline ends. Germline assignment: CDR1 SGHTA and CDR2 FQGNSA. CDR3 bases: TGTGCCAGCAGCTTAGGGCAGGGGAACACTGAAGCTTTCTTT. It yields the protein CASSLGQGNTEAFF.